Listed below are T cell receptor beta chains from one sample, sequenced in a study of CD8 T cells in Susac syndrome. TCRdb itself ran the immunoSEQ multiplex PCR reads through MiXCR, one entry per CDR3 protein. The repertoire holds about 120,000 distinct CDR3 sequences, 85% to 95% seen once, with approximately 0.11% in the top ten. The sample was CD8+ T cells from PBMCs. The receptor source for this set is a human donor in good health. CDR3s include the opening cysteine and the closing phenylalanine or tryptophan. The D gene is left open where the match is weak. Clone size is given for some rows only: seen once, a few or many times, or a class if the clone is expanded.

. | . | TRBJ1-2 | TRBV29-1 | TGCAGCGTTGAAGGAGGGGTCTATGGCTACACCTTC | CSVEGGVYGYTF
once | . | TRBJ2-7 | TRBV6-1 | TGTGCCAGCAGTGGACGACAGGACCGATCCTACGAGCAGTACTTC | CASSGRQDRSYEQYF
. | TRBD1 | TRBJ1-5 | TRBV23-1 | TGCGCCAGCAGTCTACAGGGGGCGGCGAGCAATCAGCCCCAGCATTTT | CASSLQGAASNQPQHF
. | TRBD1 | TRBJ1-2 | TRBV6-5 | TGTGCCAGCAGACCCGGGACAGTTGCTAACTATGGCTACACCTTC | CASRPGTVANYGYTF
. | TRBD2 | TRBJ2-3 | TRBV7-9 | TGTGCCAGCCGATCTAGCGGGAGTTCCGGAGATACGCAGTATTTT | CASRSSGSSGDTQYF
. | . | TRBJ1-1 | TRBV5-1 | TGCGCCAGCAGCATGGGGATGAGCACTGAAGCTTTCTTT | CASSMGMSTEAFF
. | . | TRBJ1-1 | TRBV10-3 | TGTGCCACAACGGCAGGGATTGCTGAAGCTTTCTTT | CATTAGIAEAFF
. | . | TRBJ1-1 | TRBV3-1 | TGTGCCAGCAGCCAAGAGGGGGGCGTAGGTACTGAAGCTTTCTTT | CASSQEGGVGTEAFF
. | . | TRBJ1-1 | TRBV7-9 | TGTGCCAGCAGCTTAGGGTGGGACACTGAAGCTTTCTTT | CASSLGWDTEAFF
. | TRBD2 | TRBJ2-5 | TRBV7-3 | TGTGCCAGCAGCGAACAGGGACTAGCGGGGGAGACCCAGTACTTC | CASSEQGLAGETQYF
. | TRBD1 | TRBJ2-3 | TRBV7-2 | TGTGCCAGCAGCTCCCGGACAGGCGGGACAGATACGCAGTATTTT | CASSSRTGGTDTQYF
. | . | TRBJ1-5 | TRBV18 | TGTGCCAGCTCACCTCAGGTAAACAATCAGCCCCAGCATTTT | CASSPQVNNQPQHF
. | TRBD2 | TRBJ2-1 | TRBV6-2/TRBV6-3 | TGTGCCAGCACCCACGGGGGGGCGGATGAGCAGTTCTTC | CASTHGGADEQFF
. | TRBD2 | TRBJ2-1 | TRBV5-4 | TGTGCCAGCAGCCGGACTAGCGGAGACAATGAGCAGTTCTTC | CASSRTSGDNEQFF
. | . | TRBJ1-2 | TRBV18 | TGTGCCAGCTCACCACGAGGTGGCAGGGTCGACGGCTACACCTTC | CASSPRGGRVDGYTF
. | . | TRBJ1-3 | TRBV7-2 | TGTGCCAGCAGCTTAGCGCTAGGGGGATCTGGAAACACCATATATTTT | CASSLALGGSGNTIYF
. | . | TRBJ1-5 | TRBV29-1 | TGCAGCGTTGAATTAGGGGCAGGTAGCAATCAGCCCCAGCATTTT | CSVELGAGSNQPQHF
. | TRBD2 | TRBJ2-5 | TRBV7-3 | TGTGCCAGCAGCCCCGGACCGGGACTAGCGGAGAAAGAGACCCAGTACTTC | CASSPGPGLAEKETQYF
. | TRBD2 | TRBJ2-5 | TRBV7-2 | TGTGCCAGCAGCTTAGCTGTTAATCAGGGAGGGGTTCAAGAGACCCAGTACTTC | CASSLAVNQGGVQETQYF
few | . | TRBJ2-7 | TRBV15 | TGTGCCACCAGCAAGTCACAACGGCCCTACGAGCAGTACTTC | CATSKSQRPYEQYF
. | TRBD2 | TRBJ2-2 | TRBV12-3/TRBV12-4 | TGTGCCAGCTGGGAGGGGTCCGGGGAGCTGTTTTTT | CASWEGSGELFF
few | TRBD2 | TRBJ2-2 | TRBV7-8 | TGTGCCAGCAGCTTATCGAGCGGGAGGACCGGGGAGCTGTTTTTT | CASSLSSGRTGELFF
. | TRBD1 | TRBJ2-2 | TRBV6-2/TRBV6-3 | TGTGCCAGCAGTTACTCTCCGACAGGGTCCACCGGGGAGCTGTTTTTT | CASSYSPTGSTGELFF
. | TRBD2 | TRBJ2-7 | TRBV7-2 | TGTGCCAGCAGCTCCCCCCTGAGTAGTAGCGGGGGGTTCTCCTACGAGCAGTACTTC | CASSSPLSSSGGFSYEQYF
. | TRBD1 | TRBJ2-6 | TRBV5-1 | TGCGCCAGCAGCACCGGACAGGGGTCCCTTGGGGCCAACGTCCTGACTTTC | CASSTGQGSLGANVLTF
once | . | TRBJ1-5 | TRBV4-3 | TGCGCCAGCAGCCAAGTTCCTATTGGGAGTCAGCCCCAGCATTTT | CASSQVPIGSQPQHF
. | TRBD2 | TRBJ2-1 | TRBV25-1 | TGTGCCAGCAGTGAGAGCCTCCGGGGGGGACCCGAAAGCTCCTACAATGAGCAGTTCTTC | CASSESLRGGPESSYNEQFF
. | . | TRBJ1-5 | TRBV7-9 | TGTGCCAGCAGCTCAGGGGTTAGCGGTCAGCCCCAGCATTTT | CASSSGVSGQPQHF
once | TRBD1 | TRBJ2-7 | TRBV5-1 | TGCGCCAGCAGCTTGGAATCAGGGGGTCCCTACGAGCAGTACTTC | CASSLESGGPYEQYF
. | TRBD2 | TRBJ2-3 | TRBV6-5 | TGTGCCAGCAGTTATTCCAGACTAGCGGGAGGCACAGATACGCAGTATTTT | CASSYSRLAGGTDTQYF
few | . | TRBJ1-6 | TRBV6-1 | TGTGCCAGCAGTCCCCGGCCTACGCACTCACCCCTCCACTTT | CASSPRPTHSPLHF